This TCR beta chain is drawn from a study of blood T cell repertoires in COVID-19. Whole-study context: Italy, Spain and the United States were the sources of the convalescent and acute COVID-19 samples. From T cells, B-cell-depleted T cells, or PBMCs came the material, which was cDNA or gDNA.

Germline V gene lookup returns CDR1 SNHLY and CDR2 FYNNEI. Losses at the gene ends were 6 bases for V and 0 bases for J; bases not matched to a gene: 5. The CDR3 is 17 amino acids. In the original processing: Estimation of nucleated cell counts relied on the amplification of reference gene primers. Generated by immunoSEQ multiplex PCR, the TCRdb table keeps only in-frame clones and is missing some. V and J calls and clone size are copied from that table; D and trimming were computed from the DNA. The sample holds around 150,000 clones, almost 90% seen once. The chain recombines TRBV2 with TRBJ2-5; 15 positions match TRBD2. The specimen sequenced was peripheral blood. The receptor was derived from a man aged 45-65 years with active or convalescent COVID-19. The DNA of the CDR3 is TGTGCCAGCAGCGGGACTAGCGGGAGGCGATACCAAGAGACCCAGTACTTC. Translated, it gives CASSGTSGRRYQETQYF. The full variable domain, in which reference TRBV2 and TRBJ2-5 provide the parts outside the CDR3, is EPEVTQTPSHQVTQMGQEVILRCVPISNHLYFYWYRQILGQKVEFLVSFYNNEISEKSEIFDDQFSVERPDGSNFTLKIRSTKLEDSAMYFCASSGTSGRRYQETQYFGPGTRLLVL.